Listed below are T cell receptor beta chains from one sample, sequenced in a study of neurological immune-mediated disorders. From the 5' RACE reads, TCRdb called clonotypes with MiXCR, one entry per CDR3 protein. This sample has about 59,000 distinct CDR3 sequences; approximately 4% occur once, and the top ten carry about 3%. The sequencing input was PBMCs. Receptors were obtained from a woman under 40 with multiple sclerosis. Each CDR3 is given without its conserved first and last residue.

j_call | v_call | cdr3_aa
TRBJ2-7 | TRBV11-2 | ASSSASGPSYEQY
TRBJ2-1 | TRBV10-3 | AISDRGSSGSSYNEQF
TRBJ2-3 | TRBV4-3 | ASSQSGTQRTDTQY
TRBJ2-1 | TRBV7-6 | ASSAPSGGYNEQF
TRBJ2-1 | TRBV2 | ASSRTSGTSYNEQF
TRBJ2-1 | TRBV29-1 | SGGRSSYNEQF
TRBJ2-3 | TRBV11-2 | ASSLDRVTDTQY
TRBJ2-7 | TRBV4-1 | ASSHLSGTGLEQY
TRBJ2-7 | TRBV7-8 | ASSLKQGGEQY
TRBJ2-7 | TRBV5-1 | ASSLAGTFLLAVDEQY
TRBJ1-4 | TRBV5-6 | ASSLAANEKLF
TRBJ1-1 | TRBV5-5 | ASSLTGGNYEAF
TRBJ1-1 | TRBV5-1 | ASSSPGQGVEAF
TRBJ2-7 | TRBV25-1 | ASRGLDYEQY
TRBJ1-5 | TRBV28 | ASSPGQNNQPQH
TRBJ2-7 | TRBV2 | ASKFERGRTIQEQY
TRBJ1-1 | TRBV10-3 | AISEFGVTF
TRBJ1-6 | TRBV6-5 | ASSYSIFGSYNSPLH
TRBJ2-7 | TRBV20-1 | SAPSRQGYEQY
TRBJ2-7 | TRBV7-2 | ASSLATGGTYEQY
TRBJ2-3 | TRBV29-1 | SVVRSGATSDTQY
TRBJ2-7 | TRBV5-1 | ASTPGGYEQY
TRBJ2-3 | TRBV5-1 | ASSQGLAGGQDTQY
TRBJ1-5 | TRBV20-1 | SAPPGNNQPQH
TRBJ2-3 | TRBV7-6 | ASSFLSGGATDTQY
TRBJ1-1 | TRBV5-5 | ASSLDFQMVNTEAF
TRBJ1-1 | TRBV5-1 | ASSGGLNTEAF
TRBJ2-1 | TRBV27 | ATAGGLGNEQF
TRBJ2-1 | TRBV10-3 | AINEYGTGGGDEQF
TRBJ1-3 | TRBV7-9 | ASSLSSGNTIY
TRBJ1-2 | TRBV7-2 | ASSPIQQRGLNYGYT
TRBJ1-5 | TRBV7-8 | ASSLAEGGQPQH
TRBJ1-1 | TRBV5-5 | ASSLRTVPSEAF
TRBJ2-1 | TRBV18 | ASSSQTGAANNEQF
TRBJ2-1 | TRBV20-1 | SARGTGGAEQF
TRBJ2-1 | TRBV6-6 | ASRTGDYNEQF
TRBJ1-5 | TRBV5-6 | ASSFGQGGQPQN
TRBJ2-1 | TRBV5-1 | ASRPSGDTASYEQF